This entry features one T cell receptor (beta chain) sequence. The data were obtained in a study of blood T cell repertoires in COVID-19. Study-level background: The origin of the acute and convalescent COVID-19 samples was the United States, Italy and Spain. Nucleic acid was either cDNA or gDNA, and it came from T cells, B-cell-depleted T cells, or PBMCs.

Authors' processing steps: For nucleated cells, counts were estimated from reference gene primer amplification. Method: immunoSEQ multiplex PCR; TCRdb's copy keeps in-frame clones and lacks some. V, J and clone size derive from that table, while D and trimming were established from the DNA sequence. Of roughly 63,000 clones detected, 80% to 90% appear once; the ten largest clones hold approximately 1.3%. This TCR derives from a man in his sixties with acute or convalescent COVID-19. Sequenced input: peripheral blood.

The CDR3 region has the DNA TGCGCCAGCAGCTCCCAAGGGGGCTTGAACACTGAAGCTTTCTTT. Amino acids: CASSSQGGLNTEAFF. V and J are TRBV5-1 and TRBJ1-1; 7 bases agree with TRBD1. CDR1 is SGHRS, CDR2 YFSETQ, per germline. There are 15 residues in the CDR3. Losses at the gene ends were 3 bases for V and 0 bases for J; bases not matched to a gene: 5. The whole variable domain, remainder taken from reference TRBV5-1 and TRBJ1-1, is KAGVTQTPRYLIKTRGQQVTLSCSPISGHRSVSWYQQTPGQGLQFLFEYFSETQRNKGNFPGRFSGRQFSNSRSEMNVSTLELGDSALYLCASSSQGGLNTEAFFGQGTRLTVV.